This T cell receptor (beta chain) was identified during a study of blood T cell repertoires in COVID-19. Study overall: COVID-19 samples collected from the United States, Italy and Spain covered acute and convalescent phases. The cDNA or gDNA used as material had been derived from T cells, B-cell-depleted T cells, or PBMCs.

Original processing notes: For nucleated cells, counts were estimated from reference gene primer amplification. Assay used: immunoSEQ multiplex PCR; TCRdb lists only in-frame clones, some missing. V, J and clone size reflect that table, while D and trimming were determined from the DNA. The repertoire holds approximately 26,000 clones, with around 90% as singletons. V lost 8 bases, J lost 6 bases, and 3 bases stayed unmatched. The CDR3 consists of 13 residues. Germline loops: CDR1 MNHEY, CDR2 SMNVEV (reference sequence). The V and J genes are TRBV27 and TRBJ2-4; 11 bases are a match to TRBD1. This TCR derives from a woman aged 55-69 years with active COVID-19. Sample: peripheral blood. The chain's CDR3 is CASGTGGGNIQYF. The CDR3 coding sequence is TGTGCCAGCGGGACAGGGGGAGGAAACATTCAGTACTTC.